Listed below are T cell receptor beta chains from one sample, sequenced in a study of glioma-infiltrating T cells. TCRdb reanalysed the multiplex PCR reads using MiXCR and keeps one entry per CDR3 protein. There are more than 300,000 distinct CDR3 sequences in the sample; 41% occur only once, and about 12% lies in the top ten. The sample was glioma tissue, nonneoplastic brain tissue, or PBMCs (not recorded which). Receptors were obtained from a human donor with low-grade glioma or glioblastoma, undergoing nonglioma brain surgery, or in good health (not recorded which). Each CDR3 is given with its conserved first and last residue. D genes are given only for firm matches. A clone size is listed for some rows: how often the clone was seen (once, few, many), or a class if it is expanded.

- | TRBJ1-1 | TRBV12-3/TRBV12-4 | - | TGTGCCAGCAGTTTCGGGGGAGGTGACACTGAAGCTTTCTTT | CASSFGGGDTEAFF
TRBD2 | TRBJ2-1 | TRBV28 | - | TGTGCCAGCAGTTCACCAGCGGGAGGCCTCTGCAATGAGCAGTTCTTC | CASSSPAGGLCNEQFF
- | TRBJ2-1 | TRBV28 | many | TGTGCCAGCAGTCCACTCCGGGGGTACTCCTACAATGAGCAGTTCTTC | CASSPLRGYSYNEQFF
- | TRBJ2-1 | TRBV3-1 | - | TGTGCCAGCAGCCAAGACCCGATGGGGGTCTACAATGAGCAGTTCTTC | CASSQDPMGVYNEQFF
- | TRBJ2-2 | TRBV12-3/TRBV12-4 | - | TGTGCCAGCAGTTTAGCAGTCCGGCTGTTTTTT | CASSLAVRLFF
- | TRBJ1-1 | TRBV4-1 | - | TGCGCCAGCAGCCACTCGGGACCTCGCACTGAAGCTTTCTTT | CASSHSGPRTEAFF
TRBD2 | TRBJ2-1 | TRBV6-1 | - | TGTGCCAGCAGTATCCGGGGGGGGGGGTCCTACAATGAGCAGTTCTTC | CASSIRGGGSYNEQFF
TRBD2 | TRBJ2-1 | TRBV20-1 | - | TGCAGTGCTAGAGATTCTAGCGGGAGGCAAGCGGGTGAGCAGTTCTTC | CSARDSSGRQAGEQFF
TRBD1 | TRBJ2-7 | TRBV7-2 | - | TGTGCCAGCAGCCTAATCACAGGGGGCGCGGGGGAGCAGTACTTC | CASSLITGGAGEQYF
TRBD1 | TRBJ2-7 | TRBV27 | few | TGTGCCAGCAGAGACAGGACAGGGGGTTGGAGAGGCGAGCAGTACTTC | CASRDRTGGWRGEQYF
- | TRBJ2-3 | TRBV5-1 | once | TGCGCCAGCAACTGGGAGGCCCTCGGAATAGATACGCAGTATTTT | CASNWEALGIDTQYF
- | TRBJ2-1 | TRBV15 | many | TGTGCCACCAGCAGAGATTGGCCCGAAGAGTACAATGAGCAGTTCTTC | CATSRDWPEEYNEQFF
TRBD1 | TRBJ1-1 | TRBV6-6 | - | TGTGCCCGCAGTCCCGGGACAGGGCCCACTGAAGCTTTCTTT | CARSPGTGPTEAFF
TRBD2 | TRBJ2-3 | TRBV6-5 | - | TGTGCCATCAAACTAGCGGGAGTCCGAGGTACGCAGTATTTT | CAIKLAGVRGTQYF
TRBD2 | TRBJ2-1 | TRBV6-1 | many | TGTGCCAGCAGTCAACCGGGACTAGCGGGAGGGCATAACGTCCGTGAGCAGTTCTTC | CASSQPGLAGGHNVREQFF
TRBD1 | TRBJ2-1 | TRBV6-2/TRBV6-3 | once | TGTGCCAGCAGATATCCCCGGGACAGGGTGTTAAGCGGGAACTCCTACAATGAGCAGTTCTTC | CASRYPRDRVLSGNSYNEQFF
TRBD2 | TRBJ2-7 | TRBV20-1 | few | TGCAGTGCTAGACGGGAGGCCTACGAGCAGTACTTC | CSARREAYEQYF
TRBD2 | TRBJ2-1 | TRBV28 | - | TGTGCCAGCAGTAGGGGACTAGCGGGAGGGCCCTCTCGTAATGAGCAGTTCTTC | CASSRGLAGGPSRNEQFF
- | TRBJ2-2 | TRBV19 | once | TGTGCCAGTAGGACAATTCCCGGGGAGCTGTTTTTT | CASRTIPGELFF
- | TRBJ1-1 | TRBV11-3 | - | TGTGCCAGCAGCTTAACATTTTCGGGACACAACACTGAAGCTTTCTTT | CASSLTFSGHNTEAFF
- | TRBJ2-3 | TRBV6-2/TRBV6-3 | many | TGTGCCAGCAGTTTTCGACAGGTCACAGATACGCAGTATTTT | CASSFRQVTDTQYF